The 16 T cell receptor beta chains below all came from one sample that was sequenced in a study of shared clonotypes between healthy human individuals. Generated by immunoSEQ multiplex PCR, the TCRdb table keeps only in-frame clones and is missing some. The data hold under 600,000 clones, with about 96% observed a single time. What was sequenced was naive CD4+ T cells sorted from blood. The subset here: CD45RA+ positively selected. These receptors were obtained from a woman aged 30 to 39 in good health.

This chain joins TRBV6-6 and TRBJ1-2; D uncertain. V gave up 2 bases and J gave up 4 bases, with 11 bases separating them. The CDR3 consists of 14 residues. Germline V lookup: CDR1 MNHNY, CDR2 SVGAGI (reference sequence). The CDR3 reads CASSYVGKGYGYTF. CDR3 nucleotides: TGTGCCAGCAGTTACGTGGGGAAGGGCTATGGCTACACCTTC.

V gene TRBV2 combines with J gene TRBJ1-5; D uncertain. Germline assignment: CDR1 SNHLY and CDR2 FYNNEI. The CDR3 covers 16 residues. V dropped 0 bases and J dropped 2 bases, with 11 bases sitting between them. Written as DNA, the CDR3 is TGTGCCAGCAGTGAAGCGCCTCGGGGAGGCAATCAGCCCCAGCATTTT. Protein: CASSEAPRGGNQPQHF.

The count of this clone is one. The chain links TRBV5-4 to TRBJ2-3, with D unresolved. Per germline, CDR1 SGHNT and CDR2 YYREEE (reference sequence). V lost 4 bases and J lost 0, with 12 bases in between. The CDR3 extends over 15 amino acids. The CDR3 is CASSPSPQSTDTQYF. CDR3 DNA: TGTGCCAGCAGCCCTTCCCCGCAGAGCACAGATACGCAGTATTTT.

A single count supports this clone. The chain combines TRBV19 with TRBJ2-5; 8 nucleotides agree with TRBD1. The CDR3 has 14 residues. CDR1 is LNHDA and CDR2 is SQIVND in the germline V gene (reference sequence). V lost 7 bases to trimming and J lost 4 bases; unmatched junction nucleotides: 8. The CDR3 loop is CASNPQGARETQYF. The CDR3 DNA follows: TGTGCCAGTAACCCCCAGGGGGCGAGAGAGACCCAGTACTTC.

This chain links TRBV28 with TRBJ1-3, with TRBD1 matching 7 bases. The CDR3 length is 15 residues. Per the germline V gene, CDR1 is MDHEN and CDR2 is SYDVKM. With 9 bases clipped from V and 0 bases from J, the junction kept 8 bases outside the gene matches. The CDR3 loop is CASKPGTASGNTIYF. The CDR3 DNA reads TGTGCCAGTAAACCTGGGACAGCCTCTGGAAACACCATATATTTT.

The V and J genes are TRBV19 and TRBJ2-1; the D gene is possibly TRBD2 (6 bases). CDR1 and CDR2 (germline): LNHDA, SQIVND (reference sequence). The V gene lost 7 bases and the J gene lost 0 bases, with 19 bases spanning the gap. The CDR3 runs to 17 residues. CDR3: CASNRRASVSSYNEQFF. CDR3 DNA: TGTGCCAGTAATCGGAGGGCTAGCGTTAGCTCCTACAATGAGCAGTTCTTC.

The CDR3 DNA is TGTGCCAGCAGTTTATATATTGAGGGGAATGAGCAGTTCTTC. Translating it yields CASSLYIEGNEQFF. The chain combines TRBV28 with TRBJ2-1, with D perhaps TRBD1 or TRBD2 (5 bases each). The germline gives CDR1 MDHEN, CDR2 SYDVKM. V lost 1 base and J lost 7, with 11 bases in between. The CDR3 length is 14 residues. Looking up the rest from reference TRBV28 and TRBJ2-1 gives the full variable domain: DVKVTQSSRYLVKRTGEKVFLECVQDMDHENMFWYRQDPGLGLRLIYFSYDVKMKEKGDIPEGYSVSREKKERFSLILESASTNQTSMYLCASSLYIEGNEQFFGPGTRLTVL.

This chain links TRBV9 with TRBJ2-5; the D is unclear. Germline CDR1 reads SGDLS; CDR2 reads YYNGEE. This CDR3 is built from 14 residues. Trimming took off 1 base at V and 0 bases at J, with 7 bases between the two ends. The CDR3 sequence is CASSVRRNQETQYF. The CDR3 DNA follows: TGTGCCAGCAGCGTACGACGCAACCAAGAGACCCAGTACTTC.

CDR3 sequence: CASTPSGTAFYNEQFF. As DNA, the CDR3 is TGCGCCAGCACCCCCTCCGGGACAGCCTTTTACAATGAGCAGTTCTTC. V is TRBV5-1 and J is TRBJ2-1; 7 nucleotides match TRBD1. The CDR3 is 16 residues long. Germline V gene sequence: CDR1 SGHRS, CDR2 YFSETQ. After removal of 6 bases from V and 4 bases from J, the junction contained 13 bases not matched to a gene. Full variable domain (rest looked up from reference TRBV5-1 and TRBJ2-1): KAGVTQTPRYLIKTRGQQVTLSCSPISGHRSVSWYQQTPGQGLQFLFEYFSETQRNKGNFPGRFSGRQFSNSRSEMNVSTLELGDSALYLCASTPSGTAFYNEQFFGPGTRLTVL.

On this clone: The sample contains more than one DNA sequence encoding this CDR3. The rearrangement links TRBV28 to TRBJ1-3; D not resolved. The germline gives CDR1 MDHEN, CDR2 SYDVKM. V lost 1 base, J lost 2 bases, and 6 bases lay in between. There are 14 residues in the CDR3. As DNA, the CDR3 is TGTGCCAGCAGTTTATCCAGAGCTGGAAACACCATATATTTT. Translation gives CASSLSRAGNTIYF.

This clone was observed a single time. The chain combines TRBV5-1 with TRBJ2-6; TRBD2 matches at 8 bases. Trimming at V came to 1 base and at J to 0 bases, leaving 3 bases not matched to a gene. The germline gives CDR1 SGHRS, CDR2 YFSETQ. This CDR3 has 17 residues. CDR3 sequence reads: CASSLLSGTSGANVLTF. The DNA for the CDR3 is TGCGCCAGCAGCTTGCTTAGCGGGACCTCTGGGGCCAACGTCCTGACTTTC.

The chain couples TRBV2 to TRBJ1-5; 10 bases map to TRBD1. This CDR3 has 14 residues. CDR1 is SNHLY and CDR2 is FYNNEI in the germline V gene. The V segment lost 5 bases and the J segment 6 bases; nucleotides outside the gene matches: 4. The CDR3 sequence: CASSSDRGFQPQHF. DNA of the CDR3: TGTGCCAGCAGTTCGGACAGGGGGTTTCAGCCCCAGCATTTT.

V gene TRBV7-9 combines with J gene TRBJ2-7, with 8 bases aligning to TRBD1. Germline V lookup: CDR1 SEHNR, CDR2 FQNEAQ (reference sequence). CDR3 size: 14 residues. J was trimmed by 3 bases and V by 4 bases; bases with no gene match: 5. The CDR3 reads CASSSDRGFYEQYF. CDR3 nucleotide sequence: TGTGCCAGCAGCTCCGACAGGGGTTTCTACGAGCAGTACTTC.

The genes are TRBV7-8 and TRBJ2-7; D unclear. The CDR3 loop spans 12 amino acids. The V end lost 4 bases, the J end lost 4 bases, and 8 bases lay between the germline ends. Germline-derived CDR1 and CDR2 are SGHVS and FQNEAQ. CDR3 bases: TGTGCCAGCAGCTACGCTGGATACGAGCAGTACTTC. This encodes CASSYAGYEQYF.

The chain recombines TRBV11-2 with TRBJ2-3; D ambiguous. Looked up from germline, CDR1 is SGHAT and CDR2 is FQNNGV. V lost 5 bases to trimming and J lost 1 base, with 10 bases between them. The CDR3 extends over 14 amino acids. The CDR3: CASSPRLGTDTQYF. The CDR3 region has the DNA TGTGCCAGCAGCCCCCGTCTGGGCACAGATACGCAGTATTTT.

The rearrangement uses TRBV2 and TRBJ2-2; TRBD1 matches at 7 bases. This CDR3 has 15 amino acids. J was trimmed by 0 bases and V by 5 bases; bases with no gene match: 3. Looked up from germline, CDR1 is SNHLY and CDR2 is FYNNEI. CDR3 sequence reads: CASSSGQSNTGELFF. Written as DNA, the CDR3 is TGTGCCAGCAGTTCGGGACAGTCGAACACCGGGGAGCTGTTTTTT. The full variable domain, in which reference TRBV2 and TRBJ2-2 provide the parts outside the CDR3, is EPEVTQTPSHQVTQMGQEVILRCVPISNHLYFYWYRQILGQKVEFLVSFYNNEISEKSEIFDDQFSVERPDGSNFTLKIRSTKLEDSAMYFCASSSGQSNTGELFFGEGSRLTVL.